Given below is one T cell receptor beta chain in context. Its antigen is undetermined. CDR1 and CDR2 (germline): SNHLY, FYNNEI. The CDR3 has 15 residues. Trimming removed 4 bases at V and 5 bases at J, with 14 bases between. Assay: immunoSEQ multiplex PCR; the TCRdb copy retains only in-frame clones and omits some. The sample has some 120,000 clones, 88% seen once. The data were obtained in a study of T cell responses to AZD1222 COVID-19 vaccine. Findings and caveats of the study: Among vaccine-associated CD4 TCRs, coverage spanned spike, with dominance at 160-218 and 743-854.

The V and J genes are TRBV2 and TRBJ1-4; D remains unclear. This material consisted of peripheral blood, taken on day 0 of MenACWY control vaccination. This sequence originates from an adult in good health. The CDR3 spells CASSGERAENEKLFF. As DNA, the CDR3 is TGTGCCAGCAGTGGGGAAAGGGCCGAAAATGAAAAACTGTTTTTT. The variable domain in full, completed from reference TRBV2 and TRBJ1-4, reads EPEVTQTPSHQVTQMGQEVILRCVPISNHLYFYWYRQILGQKVEFLVSFYNNEISEKSEIFDDQFSVERPDGSNFTLKIRSTKLEDSAMYFCASSGERAENEKLFFGSGTQLSVL.